This TCR beta chain originates from a study of blood T cell repertoires in COVID-19. Study information: COVID-19 samples collected from the United States, Italy and Spain covered acute and convalescent phases. T cells, B-cell-depleted T cells, or PBMCs provided the cDNA or gDNA that served as material.

Original processing notes: It was from reference gene primer amplification that nucleated cell counts were estimated. Some clones are missing from TCRdb's copy, which holds only in-frame ones; the method was immunoSEQ multiplex PCR. V, J and clone size were drawn from that table, and D and trimming were deduced from the DNA. In the table there are approximately 70,000 clones, about 91% of which are singletons. V was shortened by 4 bases and J by 5 bases, with 10 bases between the two germline ends. Germline V CDR1 and CDR2: MNHNY, SVGAGI (reference sequence). CDR3 length: 13 residues. This rearrangement joins TRBV6-6 to TRBJ2-3; D may be TRBD2 (6 bases). Sequenced material: peripheral blood. This clonotype was obtained from a human donor with active COVID-19. The donor label of this sample is uncertain. The CDR3, as DNA: TGTGCCAGCAGTTCCGGGCGGGGAGATACGCAGTATTTT. Protein sequence: CASSSGRGDTQYF.